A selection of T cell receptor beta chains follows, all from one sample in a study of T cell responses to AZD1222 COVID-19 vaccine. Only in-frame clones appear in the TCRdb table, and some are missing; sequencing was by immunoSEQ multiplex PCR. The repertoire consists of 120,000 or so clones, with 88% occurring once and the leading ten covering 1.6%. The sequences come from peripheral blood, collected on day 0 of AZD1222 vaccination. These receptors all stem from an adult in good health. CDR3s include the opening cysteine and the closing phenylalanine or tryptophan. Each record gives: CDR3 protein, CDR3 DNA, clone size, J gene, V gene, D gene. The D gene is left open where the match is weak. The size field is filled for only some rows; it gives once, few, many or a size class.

CDR3: CAWTAPEGSRINTEAFF; DNA: TGTGCCTGGACGGCCCCGGAGGGTTCGAGAATTAACACTGAAGCTTTCTTT; size: NA; J: TRBJ1-1; V: TRBV30; D: NA
CDR3: CASRETGNNSPLHF; DNA: TGTGCCAGCAGGGAGACAGGGAACAATTCACCCCTCCACTTT; size: NA; J: TRBJ1-6; V: TRBV6-5; D: TRBD1
CDR3: CATSRVPNSPLHF; DNA: TGTGCCACCAGCAGAGTGCCGAATTCACCCCTCCACTTT; size: NA; J: TRBJ1-6; V: TRBV15; D: NA
CDR3: CASGLHGGFVYEQFF; DNA: TGTGCTAGTGGTTTGCATGGCGGGTTTGTTTATGAGCAGTTCTTC; size: NA; J: TRBJ2-1; V: TRBV12-5; D: NA
CDR3: CASSPALEAEAFF; DNA: TGTGCCAGCAGCCCGGCGTTAGAAGCTGAAGCTTTCTTT; size: NA; J: TRBJ1-1; V: TRBV7-8; D: NA
CDR3: CASSEGGAVGNEQFF; DNA: TGTGCCAGCAGTGAAGGGGGGGCCGTGGGCAATGAGCAGTTCTTC; size: NA; J: TRBJ2-1; V: TRBV6-1; D: NA
CDR3: CASSGSSSPLHF; DNA: TGTGCCAGCAGTGGAAGTTCTTCACCCCTCCACTTT; size: NA; J: TRBJ1-6; V: TRBV2; D: NA
CDR3: CASSTSSGQETQYF; DNA: TGCGCCAGCAGCACCTCTAGCGGACAAGAGACCCAGTACTTC; size: once; J: TRBJ2-5; V: TRBV5-1; D: TRBD2
CDR3: CASSPGGLEDTQYF; DNA: TGTGCCAGCAGCCCTGGGGGCCTCGAAGATACGCAGTATTTT; size: NA; J: TRBJ2-3; V: TRBV9; D: NA
CDR3: CASREQGVNTEAFF; DNA: TGCGCCAGCAGGGAGCAGGGCGTGAACACTGAAGCTTTCTTT; size: NA; J: TRBJ1-1; V: TRBV5-1; D: NA
CDR3: CASSPKDRAIYEQYF; DNA: TGTGCCAGTAGCCCGAAGGACAGGGCTATCTACGAGCAGTACTTC; size: NA; J: TRBJ2-7; V: TRBV19; D: TRBD1
CDR3: CASSRGLAGLPYNEQFF; DNA: TGTGCCAGTAGTAGGGGACTAGCGGGCCTTCCCTACAATGAGCAGTTCTTC; size: NA; J: TRBJ2-1; V: TRBV19; D: TRBD2